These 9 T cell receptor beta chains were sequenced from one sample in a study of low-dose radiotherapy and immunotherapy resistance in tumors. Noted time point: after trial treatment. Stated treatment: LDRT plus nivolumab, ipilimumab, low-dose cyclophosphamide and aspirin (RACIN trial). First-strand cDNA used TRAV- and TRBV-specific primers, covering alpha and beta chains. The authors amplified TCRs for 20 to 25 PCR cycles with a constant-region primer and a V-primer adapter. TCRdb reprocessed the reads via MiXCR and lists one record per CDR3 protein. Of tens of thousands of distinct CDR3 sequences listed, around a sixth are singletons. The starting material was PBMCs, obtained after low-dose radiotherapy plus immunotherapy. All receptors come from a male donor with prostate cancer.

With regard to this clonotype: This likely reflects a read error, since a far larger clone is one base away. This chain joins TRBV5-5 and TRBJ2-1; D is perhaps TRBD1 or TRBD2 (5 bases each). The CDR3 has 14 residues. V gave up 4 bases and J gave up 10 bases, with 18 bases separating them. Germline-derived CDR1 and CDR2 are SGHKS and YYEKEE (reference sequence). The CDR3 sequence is CASSIGDVSYEQFF. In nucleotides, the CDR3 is TGTGCCAGCAGCATAGGGGACGTGTCCTACGAGCAGTTCTTC. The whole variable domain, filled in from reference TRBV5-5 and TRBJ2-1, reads DAGVTQSPTHLIKTRGQQVTLRCSPISGHKSVSWYQQVLGQGPQFIFQYYEKEERGRGNFPDRFSARQFPNYSSELNVNALLLGDSALYLCASSIGDVSYEQFFGPGTRLTVL.

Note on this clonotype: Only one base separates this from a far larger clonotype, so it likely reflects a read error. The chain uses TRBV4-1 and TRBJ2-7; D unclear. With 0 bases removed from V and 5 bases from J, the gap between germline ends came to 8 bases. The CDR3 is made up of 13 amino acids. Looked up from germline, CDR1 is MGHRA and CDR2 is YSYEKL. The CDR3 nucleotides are TGCGCCAGCAGCCAAGACGTTTCCCACGAGCAGTACTTC. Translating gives CASSQDVSHEQYF.

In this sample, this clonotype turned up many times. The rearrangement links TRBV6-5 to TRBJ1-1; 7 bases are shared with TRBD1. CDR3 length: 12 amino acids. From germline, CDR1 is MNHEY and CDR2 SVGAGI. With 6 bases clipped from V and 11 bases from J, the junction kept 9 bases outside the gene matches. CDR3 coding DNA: TGTGCCAGCAGCCAAAAACAGGGGCGGGCTTTCTTT. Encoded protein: CASSQKQGRAFF.

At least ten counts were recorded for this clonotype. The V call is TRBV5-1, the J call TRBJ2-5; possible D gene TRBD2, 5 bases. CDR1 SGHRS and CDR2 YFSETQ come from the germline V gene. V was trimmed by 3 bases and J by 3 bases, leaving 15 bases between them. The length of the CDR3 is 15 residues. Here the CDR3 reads CASSSMGVPEETQYF. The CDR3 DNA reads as TGCGCCAGCAGCTCGATGGGAGTTCCCGAAGAGACCCAGTACTTC.

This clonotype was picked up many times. The CDR3 DNA follows: TGCGCCAGCAGCTTCTACGGGGTAGATACGCAGTATTTT. Residues: CASSFYGVDTQYF. The chain links TRBV5-1 to TRBJ2-3; perhaps TRBD2 as D (5 bases). The CDR3 is 13 amino acids. Germline V lookup: CDR1 SGHRS, CDR2 YFSETQ. V was trimmed by 2 bases and J by 5 bases, leaving 9 bases between them.

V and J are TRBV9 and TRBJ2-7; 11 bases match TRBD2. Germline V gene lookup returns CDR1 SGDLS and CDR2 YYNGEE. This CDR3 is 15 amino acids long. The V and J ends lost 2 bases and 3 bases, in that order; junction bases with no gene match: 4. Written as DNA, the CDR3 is TGTGCCAGCAGCGTCTCCGGGACTAGCGGCTACGAGCAGTACTTC. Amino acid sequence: CASSVSGTSGYEQYF.

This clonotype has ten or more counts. For the CDR3, the DNA is TGCGCCAGCAGCCAAGGGGGCAGTACCTACGAGCAGTACTTC. It yields the protein CASSQGGSTYEQYF. J is TRBJ2-7 and V is TRBV4-3, with D perhaps matching TRBD1 (5 bases). CDR3 size: 14 residues. CDR1 is LGHNA and CDR2 is YSLEER in the germline V gene. V was cut by 1 base and J by 2 bases, with 9 bases left in between.

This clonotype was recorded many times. The CDR3 reads CASSLGQSRYEQYF. For the CDR3, the DNA is TGCGCCAGCAGCCTGGGACAATCTCGCTACGAGCAGTACTTC. This chain joins TRBV5-1 and TRBJ2-7; D perhaps matches TRBD1 (6 bases). V shed 4 bases and J shed 3 bases, with 14 bases lying between them. The CDR3 contains 14 residues. The germline V gene encodes CDR1 SGHRS and CDR2 YFSETQ.

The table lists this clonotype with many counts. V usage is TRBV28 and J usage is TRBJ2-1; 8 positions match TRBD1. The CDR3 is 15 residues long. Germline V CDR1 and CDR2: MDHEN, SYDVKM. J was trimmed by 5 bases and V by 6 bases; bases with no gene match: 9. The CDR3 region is CASRSQGAGDNEQFF. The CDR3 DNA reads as TGTGCCAGCAGATCTCAGGGGGCTGGGGACAATGAGCAGTTCTTC. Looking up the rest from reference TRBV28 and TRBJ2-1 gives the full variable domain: DVKVTQSSRYLVKRTGEKVFLECVQDMDHENMFWYRQDPGLGLRLIYFSYDVKMKEKGDIPEGYSVSREKKERFSLILESASTNQTSMYLCASRSQGAGDNEQFFGPGTRLTVL.